The clone carrying this T cell receptor (beta chain) is a singleton in its sample. The germline V gene has CDR1 MNHNS and CDR2 SASEGT. The CDR3 is made up of 15 amino acids. V was cut by 2 bases and J by 4 bases, with 13 bases left in between. The data were obtained in a study of cytomegalovirus exposure and HLA in healthy donors. The PCR made use of 60 Vbeta and 13 Jbeta primers. Method: immunoSEQ multiplex PCR; TCRdb's copy keeps in-frame clones and lacks some. This sample has under 200,000 clones; about three quarters occur once, and the top ten carry approximately 2.4%. Sequenced sample: PBMCs. The chain links TRBV6-1 to TRBJ2-3, with D tentatively TRBD1 (5 bases). This receptor was identified in a female donor in good health and CMV-seronegative. The CDR3 here is CASSEQGTRADTQYF. CDR3 DNA sequence: TGTGCCAGCAGTGAACAGGGTACCCGCGCAGATACGCAGTATTTT.